This TCR beta chain was retrieved from a study of T cell changes during pregnancy in multiple sclerosis. Here immunoSEQ multiplex PCR was the method, and the copy in TCRdb shows in-frame clones only, minus some. The sample includes around 96,000 clones, 94% of them seen just once. Between the trimmed V and J ends, which lost 3 bases and 7 bases, there was a span of 13 bases. The germline V gene has CDR1 MDHEN and CDR2 SYDVKM. The CDR3 is made up of 14 amino acids. The TCR sequence derives from a female donor in good health, enrolled as a control in a pregnancy study. The chain has TRBV28 and TRBJ1-5, with unresolved D. This specimen was peripheral blood, taken after pregnancy. The CDR3 sequence is CASSFLIAEQPQHF. In nucleotides, the CDR3 is TGTGCCAGCAGTTTTCTTATCGCAGAACAGCCCCAGCATTTT.